The rows below give T cell receptor beta chains drawn from one sample of a study of CD8+CD57+ T cells in acquired aplastic anemia. TCRdb independently ran MiXCR on the reads; one entry per CDR3 protein. The sample consists of 310,000 or so distinct CDR3 sequences, roughly 61% of them appearing once. The sequenced sample was sorted CD4+, CD8+, or CD8+CD57+ T cells (not recorded which) from PBMCs. These TCRs come from a human donor with aplastic anemia. The CDR3 runs from the conserved cysteine through the conserved F or W. The D gene is left open where the match is weak. Size tells how often a clone was seen (once, few, many) or the class of an expanded clone, and some rows leave it out.

abundance	v_gene	d_gene	j_gene	CDR3nt	CDR3aa
-	TRBV25-1	-	TRBJ2-7	TGTGCCAGCAGTAGCATGTACGAGCAGTACTTC	CASSSMYEQYF
-	TRBV20-1	TRBD1	TRBJ1-1	TGCAGTGCTATAAGCGGGACAGGGAGGCACACTGAAGCTTTCTTT	CSAISGTGRHTEAFF
-	TRBV9	-	TRBJ1-3	TGTGCCAGCAGCAACCCGGGACACCCCTCTGGAAACACCATATATTTT	CASSNPGHPSGNTIYF
many	TRBV6-5	-	TRBJ2-7	TGTGCCAGCAGGCGCGACTATTCCGGGAGTAGCTACGAGCAGTACTTC	CASRRDYSGSSYEQYF
many	TRBV19	TRBD1	TRBJ1-1	TGTGCCAGTAGTATAGCCCCCGGGACAGGGAACACTGAAGCTTTCTTT	CASSIAPGTGNTEAFF
-	TRBV27	TRBD2	TRBJ2-7	TGTGCCAGCGGATACCCGGGACTAGCGGGAATATCCGAGCAGTACTTC	CASGYPGLAGISEQYF
-	TRBV9	-	TRBJ2-1	TGTGCCAGCAGCGTAGGGTCAATCACAGATACGCAGTTCTTC	CASSVGSITDTQFF
-	TRBV20-1	-	TRBJ2-7	TGCAGTGCCACCCCCCCGGGTCGGGACTACGAGCAGTACTTC	CSATPPGRDYEQYF
-	TRBV12-3/TRBV12-4	-	TRBJ2-7	TGTGCCAGCAGTTTACGGGGTGTGGTTGACTTC	CASSLRGVVDF
-	TRBV5-1	TRBD1	TRBJ1-1	TGCGCCGGGACAGCCAACACTGAAGCTTTCTTT	CAGTANTEAFF
-	TRBV20-1	TRBD2	TRBJ2-3	TGCAGTGCTAGAGGTCCGGGACTAGCGGGGGGCACAGATACGCAGTATTTT	CSARGPGLAGGTDTQYF
once	TRBV9	TRBD1	TRBJ1-5	TGTGCCAGCAGCGTAGGGGCAGGGGGCGGTCAGCCCCAGCATTTT	CASSVGAGGGQPQHF
many	TRBV16	-	TRBJ1-1	TGTGCCAGCAGCCAATTGAAGAACACTGAAGCTTTCTTT	CASSQLKNTEAFF
-	TRBV9	-	TRBJ2-5	TGTGCCAGCAGCGTAGGGGGGACGGACCTCAGAGAGACCCAGTACTTC	CASSVGGTDLRETQYF
-	TRBV5-4	-	TRBJ1-2	TGTGCCAGCAGCTTGGACTATGGCTGCACCTTC	CASSLDYGCTF
-	TRBV7-9	-	TRBJ2-7	TGTGCCAGCAGCGGCGGGACACGCAGCGAGCGGTACTTC	CASSGGTRSERYF
many	TRBV3-1	TRBD1	TRBJ1-1	TGTGCCAGCAGCCAAGATTGGAGGGGGCGGGCCACTGAAGCTTTCTTT	CASSQDWRGRATEAFF
-	TRBV24-1	-	TRBJ1-5	TGTGCCACCAGTGAGAGAAGAAGCAATCAGCCCCAGCATTTT	CATSERRSNQPQHF
many	TRBV5-1	-	TRBJ1-3	TGCGCCAGCAGCTTGGGCAGGGTCGGAAACACCATATATTTT	CASSLGRVGNTIYF
-	TRBV20-1	-	TRBJ2-3	TGCAGTGCTAGAGTAGTGGGGGCCACAGATACGCAGTATTTT	CSARVVGATDTQYF
-	TRBV2	TRBD2	TRBJ2-3	TGTGCCAGCAGCCGGGACTATTCGACAGATACGCAGTATTTT	CASSRDYSTDTQYF
-	TRBV9	TRBD1	TRBJ2-1	TGTGCCACGAGAGGAGATGGGACAGGGGATCATGAGCAGTTCTTC	CATRGDGTGDHEQFF
-	TRBV2	-	TRBJ2-7	TGTGCCAGCAGTGAAGGACATTTGAGCTCCTACGAGCAGTACTTC	CASSEGHLSSYEQYF
many	TRBV5-8	TRBD2	TRBJ2-2	TGTGCCAGCAGCTGGGGACTAGGTAACACCGGGGAGCTGTTTTTT	CASSWGLGNTGELFF
many	TRBV5-1	-	TRBJ1-1	TGCGCCAGCAGCTTCGAACAGCGGAGCACTGAAGCTTTCTTT	CASSFEQRSTEAFF
many	TRBV12-3/TRBV12-4	TRBD2	TRBJ2-3	TGTGCCAGCAGTTTGAGAATCCAGCGGGGGGGACATGGAGATACGCAGTATTTT	CASSLRIQRGGHGDTQYF
-	TRBV12-3/TRBV12-4	TRBD1	TRBJ1-5	TGTGCCAGCCGGGACAGGGTGACGAGAACCCAGCATTTT	CASRDRVTRTQHF
-	TRBV5-1	TRBD1	TRBJ2-1	TGCGCCAGCAGCTTGAGTGGACAGGGTACAGATACGCAGTTCTTC	CASSLSGQGTDTQFF
-	TRBV7-2	TRBD1	TRBJ2-7	TGTGCCAGCAGCCACGCGGACAGGGGGCGTGAGCAGTACTTC	CASSHADRGREQYF